Below are 5 T cell receptor beta chains sequenced from a single sample in a study of CD8 T cells in ankylosing spondylitis. TCRdb analysed the 5' RACE reads with MiXCR anew, one entry per CDR3 protein. The sample holds a few hundred thousand distinct CDR3 sequences, 18% seen once. Sequencing input: blood, either unsorted or a sorted T cell fraction (not recorded which). The receptors originated from a male donor with ankylosing spondylitis or in good health (not recorded which).

This clonotype was observed a few times. The chain is built from TRBV20-1 and TRBJ2-5; TRBD2 is a possible D gene (5 bases). Germline CDR1 DFQATT, CDR2 SNEGSKA (reference sequence). This CDR3 has 16 amino acids. V lost 3 bases to trimming and J lost 0 bases, with 17 bases between them. The CDR3 region has the DNA TGCAGTGCTAGGAATCTTGGGAGAGGGTACCAAGAGACCCAGTACTTC. The encoded protein is CSARNLGRGYQETQYF.

The CDR3 region is CASTLSGVQETQYF. The CDR3, as DNA: TGTGCCAGCACCCTAAGCGGGGTACAAGAGACCCAGTACTTC. The genes are TRBV28 and TRBJ2-5, with TRBD2 matching 7 bases. Germline V gene sequence: CDR1 MDHEN, CDR2 SYDVKM. V was clipped by 7 bases and J by 2 bases; unmatched bases: 7. The CDR3 consists of 14 residues.

The chain joins TRBV28 to TRBJ2-4; 9 nucleotides match TRBD1. J was trimmed by 3 bases and V by 5 bases; bases with no gene match: 20. CDR1 and CDR2 from the germline V gene are MDHEN and SYDVKM. This CDR3 spans 20 amino acids. CDR3 amino acids: CASSTHRGQGDGGFKNIQYF. CDR3 nucleotide sequence: TGTGCCAGCAGTACGCACCGGGGACAGGGCGATGGGGGGTTCAAAAACATTCAGTACTTC.

This chain connects TRBV11-2 to TRBJ2-1, with 9 bases matching TRBD2. The trim removed 4 bases at V and 8 bases at J, leaving 12 bases unmatched. This CDR3 region has 16 residues. CDR1 is SGHAT, CDR2 FQNNGV, per germline. CDR3 DNA: TGTGCCAGCAGCTCGAGATTAGCGGGAGCTTCGGATGAGCAGTTCTTC. Translation gives CASSSRLAGASDEQFF.

The DNA of the CDR3 is TGTGCCAGCAGCTTGGGTTTCGGGCCGGGACAGGGGGAGGCTTCACCCCTCCACTTT. Translating it yields CASSLGFGPGQGEASPLHF. The chain joins TRBV5-6 to TRBJ1-6, with 11 bases lining up with TRBD1. The junction had 14 bases not matched to a gene; V was cut back by 0 bases and J by 9 bases. The CDR3 extends over 19 amino acids. CDR1 and CDR2 from the germline V gene are SGHDT and YYEEEE.